The present entry profiles one T cell receptor beta chain with its context. The target antigen is unknown. This CDR3 has 14 amino acids. Germline values: CDR1 KGHSH, CDR2 LQKENI. Germline trimming cut 3 bases from V and 5 bases from J; bases unmatched to any gene: 3. Broader study findings: Tumor Treg TCRs overlapped most with tumor naive CD4+ cells. Tumor memory CD4+ T cell TCR gene usage was found to cluster with blood and lymph node memory CD4+ cells and with lymph node naive CD4+ cells.

Naive CD4+ cells had CD25+ Tregs removed. Full-length variable regions came from constant-region reverse primers plus semi-nested Nested Universal Primer A PCR. Via MiXCR, TCRdb re-called the 5' RACE reads, giving one row per CDR3 protein. The sample contains about 46,000 distinct CDR3 sequences, roughly 30% of which appear only once. Material: naive CD4+ T cells sorted from blood. Documented subset: naive CD4+ T cells, CD4+CD45RA+CD25-. The genes are TRBV18 and TRBJ2-5; 10 bases fit TRBD2. The TCR originated in a female donor with breast cancer. The CDR3 nucleotides are TGTGCCAGCTCACCGGGACTAGCGAGCGAGACCCAGTACTTC. Its protein product is CASSPGLASETQYF. Variable domain in full (rest from reference TRBV18 and TRBJ2-5): NAGVMQNPRHLVRRRGQEARLRCSPMKGHSHVYWYRQLPEEGLKFMVYLQKENIIDESGMPKERFSAEFPKEGPSILRIQQVVRGDSAAYFCASSPGLASETQYFGPGTRLLVL.